Sequencing of this T cell receptor beta chain was carried out in a study of vaccination effects on CD4 cells after COVID-19. The method was immunoSEQ multiplex PCR; TCRdb's version includes in-frame clones alone and lacks a portion of them. The table has about 69,000 clones, just under 75% seen once. With the ViraFEST assay, the study expanded antigen-specific CD4+ T cells using viral peptide pools, then sequenced them. Scientists isolated CD4+ T cells after a roughly 10-day culture period ended. Each participant was administered two doses of either the BNT162b2 or the mRNA-1273 vaccine. Wells of roughly 1.9 million PBMC each were grown with about 9.8 IU/ml IL-2 and about 9.7 ug/ml peptides. This clone was detected only a few times. Its antigen is as yet unknown. The TCR sequence derives from a human donor who received a COVID-19 vaccine. Specimen: CD4+ T cells from PBMCs cultured with HCoV-229E spike peptides, collected after COVID-19 vaccination.

The CDR3 nucleotides read TGTGCCAGCAGCTTATACCAGAAGAGCTATGGCTACACCTTC. Residues: CASSLYQKSYGYTF. V is TRBV7-2 and J is TRBJ1-2, with no clear D. Trimming shortened V by 2 bases and J by 4 bases, and 11 bases separated the two germline ends. This CDR3 is built from 14 residues. CDR1 and CDR2 from the germline V gene are SGHTA and FQGNSA.